This T cell receptor (beta chain) was identified in a study of T cell changes during pregnancy in multiple sclerosis. V dropped 0 bases and J dropped 7 bases, with 11 bases sitting between them. CDR3 length: 14 amino acids. CDR1 and CDR2 from the germline V gene are SGDLS and YYNGEE. Generated by immunoSEQ multiplex PCR, the TCRdb table keeps only in-frame clones and is missing some. The data contain about 73,000 clones, around nine tenths of them singletons. This chain uses TRBV9 with TRBJ1-5; D remains unclear. The sample consisted of peripheral blood, taken in the second trimester of pregnancy. The receptor comes from a female donor in good health, enrolled as a control in a pregnancy study. CDR3 amino acids: CASSVGEGRQPQHF. The CDR3 nucleotides are TGTGCCAGCAGCGTAGGGGAAGGGAGGCAGCCCCAGCATTTT.